These 15 T cell receptor beta chains originate from one sample sequenced in a study of T-cell memory formation after mild COVID-19. Each CDR3 protein gets one entry after TCRdb re-called the 5' RACE reads with MiXCR. Here the sample spans about 560,000 distinct CDR3 sequences, roughly 22% being singletons. Sample: PBMCs or a T cell subset sorted from them (not recorded which). Source of these receptors: an adult woman who had mild COVID-19 (a few samples of this study predate the infection). Cell type and time point are not known.

The V and J genes are TRBV4-3 and TRBJ2-2; D unclear. The V end was cut by 0 bases, the J end by 3 bases, with 5 bases between. The CDR3 covers 14 residues. The germline V gene encodes CDR1 LGHNA and CDR2 YSLEER. This CDR3 is CASSQERYTGELFF. The CDR3 nucleotides read TGCGCCAGCAGCCAAGAACGGTACACCGGGGAGCTGTTTTTT.

Only a few counts were recorded for this clonotype. The chain links TRBV7-6 to TRBJ2-1; no clear D. V was cut by 5 bases and J by 2 bases, with 13 bases left in between. This CDR3 is built from 15 residues. Germline V CDR1 and CDR2: SGHVS, FNYEAQ. The DNA for the CDR3 is TGTGCCAGCAGCCCGCCCCTGGCGGCCTACAATGAGCAGTTCTTC. Its protein product is CASSPPLAAYNEQFF.

This chain links TRBV9 with TRBJ2-5, with TRBD2 matching over 12 bases. The CDR3 loop spans 16 amino acids. CDR1 and CDR2 from the germline V gene are SGDLS and YYNGEE. V lost 3 bases, J lost 1 base, and 4 bases stayed unmatched. As DNA, the CDR3 is TGTGCCAGCAGCGGTCTAGCGGGGGGGCCCCAAGAGACCCAGTACTTC. It specifies CASSGLAGGPQETQYF.

Only a few counts were recorded for this clonotype. The chain employs TRBV7-8 and TRBJ2-2, with D perhaps matching TRBD1 or TRBD2 (5 bases each). Germline V gives CDR1 SGHVS, CDR2 FQNEAQ. The V and J ends lost 6 bases and 9 bases respectively, with 26 bases between them. The CDR3 runs 17 residues. CDR3 sequence: CASRPLGDGRKVRELFF. The DNA of the CDR3 is TGTGCCAGCAGGCCCCTAGGGGACGGACGGAAAGTCAGGGAGCTGTTTTTT.

The DNA of the CDR3 is TGTGCCAGCAGTTACGGCGGGAGGGCTTACGAGCAGTACTTC. The encoded protein is CASSYGGRAYEQYF. The chain uses TRBV6-2 or TRBV6-3 and TRBJ2-7; TRBD2 aligns across 9 bases. Trimming took 2 bases from V and 4 from J; bases not matched to a gene: 3. From germline, CDR1 is MNHEY and CDR2 SVGEGT. The CDR3 loop spans 14 amino acids.

This sequence joins TRBV10-3 and TRBJ2-6; 8 bases line up with TRBD1. CDR3 length equals 17 residues. Germline CDR1 ENHRY, CDR2 SYGVKD. The trim removed 3 bases at V and 2 bases at J, leaving 6 bases unmatched. CDR3 sequence (DNA): TGTGCCATCAGTGACTCGGGACAGGCTGCTGGGGCCAACGTCCTGACTTTC. This codes for CAISDSGQAAGANVLTF.

In its sample, this clonotype was seen a few times. This chain uses TRBV11-2 with TRBJ2-1; D call uncertain. This CDR3 is 11 amino acids long. The V gene lost 7 bases and the J gene lost 15 bases, with 16 bases spanning the gap. Germline assignment: CDR1 SGHAT and CDR2 FQNNGV. The CDR3 sequence: CASMGLAGTFF. The DNA of the CDR3 is TGTGCCAGCATGGGCCTTGCAGGCACGTTCTTC.

The chain links TRBV9 to TRBJ2-3; 8 bases fit TRBD2. Germline V gene lookup returns CDR1 SGDLS and CDR2 YYNGEE. V was clipped by 4 bases and J by 0 bases; unmatched bases: 7. This CDR3 is 16 amino acids long. The CDR3 spells CASSPGGRASTDTQYF. Here the CDR3 DNA reads TGTGCCAGCAGCCCGGGGGGGCGGGCTAGCACAGATACGCAGTATTTT.

Here the CDR3 DNA reads TGTGCCAGCAGTGCGTTTGGACCGGGACAGGGGCTAATCAACTATGGCTACACCTTC. It specifies CASSAFGPGQGLINYGYTF. V usage is TRBV25-1 and J usage is TRBJ1-2; 10 bases map to TRBD1. The CDR3 is 19 residues long. From germline, CDR1 is MGHDK and CDR2 SYGVNS. The V and J ends lost 4 bases and 2 bases, in that order; junction bases with no gene match: 16.

V gene TRBV9 combines with J gene TRBJ1-1, with unresolved D. Germline V CDR1 and CDR2: SGDLS, YYNGEE. Trimming left V 4 bases short and J 5 bases short, with 18 bases between. This CDR3 spans 15 amino acids. CDR3 DNA: TGTGCCAGCAGCCGAGGGAATTCGGCAGGAACTGAAGCTTTCTTT. This translates into CASSRGNSAGTEAFF.

CDR3 protein: CASTWGPGSEQYF. The CDR3, as DNA: TGTGCCAGCACATGGGGTCCTGGGAGTGAACAGTACTTC. The J gene is TRBJ2-7, the V gene TRBV7-9, with D perhaps TRBD2 (5 bases). Germline CDR1 SEHNR, CDR2 FQNEAQ (reference sequence). V lost 7 bases, J lost 10 bases, and 20 bases lay in between. The CDR3 contains 13 residues.

V and J are TRBV6-6 and TRBJ1-5; TRBD1 is a possible D gene (6 bases). Per germline, CDR1 MNHNY and CDR2 SVGAGI (reference sequence). The CDR3 is 14 amino acids. V was cut by 3 bases and J by 2 bases, with 8 bases left in between. In nucleotides, the CDR3 is TGTGCCAGCAGTTATCGACAGGGCAATCAGCCCCAGCATTTT. Residues: CASSYRQGNQPQHF.

Only a few counts were recorded for this clonotype. The chain combines TRBV7-9 with TRBJ2-2; 10 bases are shared with TRBD1. The CDR3 sequence is 16 residues long. The germline gives CDR1 SEHNR, CDR2 FQNEAQ (reference sequence). J lost 5 bases, V lost 5 bases, and 8 bases had no gene match. CDR3 sequence: CASSRRRDRGTGELFF. DNA of the CDR3: TGTGCCAGCAGCCGACGCCGGGACAGGGGTACCGGGGAGCTGTTTTTT.

In its sample, this clonotype was seen a few times. The chain recombines TRBV12-3 or TRBV12-4 with TRBJ2-1, with 11 bases identical to TRBD2. Unmatched junction bases numbered 5, after V lost 6 bases and J lost 10 bases. There are 13 residues in the CDR3. The chain's CDR3 is CASRMTSGEEQFF. DNA for the CDR3: TGTGCCAGCAGAATGACTAGCGGGGAAGAGCAGTTCTTC.

In its sample, this clonotype was seen a few times. This chain links TRBV29-1 with TRBJ2-1; 11 bases align to TRBD2. CDR1 and CDR2 from the germline V gene are SQVTM and ANQGSEA. J gave up 0 bases and V 3 bases, and 4 bases lay outside the gene matches. The CDR3 contains 16 residues. Here the CDR3 DNA reads TGCAGCGTTGACGGGACTAGCGGAAGCTCCTACAATGAGCAGTTCTTC. Translation gives CSVDGTSGSSYNEQFF.